A single sample gave rise to the 30 T cell receptor beta chains below, sequenced in a study of a mutant IDH1 vaccine in newly diagnosed glioma. Regarding time point: week 23, last vaccination. Each dose of the vaccine consisted of 300 ug of mutant IDH1 20-mer peptide, with topical imiquimod. Some clones are missing from TCRdb's copy, which holds only in-frame ones; the method was immunoSEQ multiplex PCR. The sample records tens of thousands of clones, around 87% being singletons. No antigens are known for them. Sequenced material: PBMCs, taken from a glioma patient whose treatment included an IDH1 peptide vaccine. The receptors here all came from a man aged 35 to 55 with glioma.

The chain uses TRBV2 and TRBJ2-7; perhaps TRBD1 as D (5 bases). This CDR3 region has 13 residues. Germline assignment: CDR1 SNHLY and CDR2 FYNNEI. V lost 7 bases and J lost 0, with 10 bases in between. The CDR3: CASTATGSYEQYF. For the CDR3, the DNA is TGTGCCAGCACTGCAACAGGCTCCTACGAGCAGTACTTC.

The chain is built from TRBV27 and TRBJ2-7; no reliable D call. In germline, CDR1 is MNHEY, CDR2 SMNVEV (reference sequence). The ends were cut back, 6 bases at V and 3 bases at J, with 12 bases in the middle. The CDR3 runs 13 residues. CDR3 sequence (DNA): TGTGCCAGCAGCGTTGAAATTGGCTACGAGCAGTACTTC. This encodes CASSVEIGYEQYF.

This clone was counted a single time. The chain uses TRBV7-8 and TRBJ2-7, with 7 bases lining up with TRBD2. The trim removed 5 bases at V and 4 bases at J, leaving 5 bases unmatched. This CDR3 has 13 residues. Germline assignment: CDR1 SGHVS and CDR2 FQNEAQ. CDR3 residues: CASSPSGGYEQYF. CDR3 coding DNA: TGTGCCAGCAGCCCCTCGGGGGGATACGAGCAGTACTTC.

This clone occurred a few times. The chain joins TRBV30 to TRBJ2-5; D is unclear. The CDR3 loop spans 12 amino acids. The germline V gene has CDR1 GTSNPN and CDR2 SVGIG (reference sequence). Between the trimmed V and J ends, which lost 4 bases and 3 bases, there was a span of 9 bases. The CDR3 region has the DNA TGTGCCTGGATTATGGAAAAAGAGACCCAGTACTTC. This gives the protein CAWIMEKETQYF.

This clone was recorded only once. This chain links TRBV9 with TRBJ1-2; D is unclear. Germline V gene sequence: CDR1 SGDLS, CDR2 YYNGEE. The CDR3 has 14 amino acids. V gave up 0 bases and J gave up 2 bases, with 8 bases separating them. CDR3 in DNA: TGTGCCAGCAGCGTAGAAGTGGTGAACTATGGCTACACCTTC. Its protein is CASSVEVVNYGYTF.

Details on this clone: At one end the junction does not follow the germline gene, possibly because of a read error. The chain recombines TRBV2 with TRBJ2-7, with 7 bases identical to TRBD2. The CDR3 length is 13 residues. Germline values: CDR1 SNHLY, CDR2 FYNNEI. The CDR3 nucleotides read TGTGCCACCAGGAGGGCGGGAGAAGGACCCCCTGACTTC. This sequence encodes CATRRAGEGPPDF.

V usage is TRBV7-6 and J usage is TRBJ2-5; 15 nucleotides agree with TRBD2. V gave up 5 bases and J gave up 5 bases; unmatched junction bases: 6. CDR1 SGHVS and CDR2 FNYEAQ come from the germline V gene. The CDR3 is made up of 16 amino acids. This chain's CDR3 is CASSTRTSGRGETQYF. Here the CDR3 DNA reads TGTGCCAGCAGCACCCGGACTAGCGGGAGGGGGGAGACCCAGTACTTC.

This clone has a single count. This chain joins TRBV19 and TRBJ2-5; D may be TRBD1 or TRBD2 (5 bases each). V was pared by 3 bases and J by 5 bases, with 16 bases between. There are 15 residues in the CDR3. Germline lookup yields CDR1 LNHDA and CDR2 SQIVND (reference sequence). The CDR3, as DNA: TGTGCCAGTAGTATCCAATTTGGGGACGGGGAGACCCAGTACTTC. This sequence encodes CASSIQFGDGETQYF.

The chain is built from TRBV19 and TRBJ2-7, with 10 bases matching TRBD1. The V and J ends lost 3 bases and 5 bases, in that order; junction bases with no gene match: 7. The CDR3 loop spans 15 amino acids. CDR1 LNHDA and CDR2 SQIVND come from the germline V gene (reference sequence). The CDR3 DNA follows: TGTGCCAGTAGTATGGTCGGGACAGGGGCTCACGAGCAGTACTTC. Its protein is CASSMVGTGAHEQYF.

The chain combines TRBV5-1 with TRBJ2-7; perhaps TRBD2 as D (6 bases). The germline V and J ends were trimmed by 4 bases and 7 bases, with 18 bases remaining between them. Per the germline V gene, CDR1 is SGHRS and CDR2 is YFSETQ. The length of the CDR3 is 14 residues. DNA of the CDR3: TGCGCCAGCAGCGCGGGACTGCCTCTGAGTGAGCAGTACTTC. This codes for CASSAGLPLSEQYF.

This chain connects TRBV9 to TRBJ1-4; D remains unclear. Between the trimmed V and J ends, which lost 1 base and 0 bases, there was a span of 7 bases. Germline V gene sequence: CDR1 SGDLS, CDR2 YYNGEE. This CDR3 comprises 15 residues. CDR3 loop: CASSVMGTTNEKLFF. CDR3 sequence (DNA): TGTGCCAGCAGCGTAATGGGAACAACTAATGAAAAACTGTTTTTT.

The chain recombines TRBV6-1 with TRBJ2-3; no firm D call. The V gene lost 1 base and the J gene lost 9 bases, with 8 bases spanning the gap. This CDR3 spans 12 amino acids. Germline V lookup: CDR1 MNHNS, CDR2 SASEGT. In nucleotides, the CDR3 is TGTGCCAGCAGTGAAGTGGTGGGGACGCAGTATTTT. Protein: CASSEVVGTQYF.

This chain links TRBV4-1 with TRBJ2-7, with D unresolved. The CDR3 runs 11 residues. The germline V gene encodes CDR1 MGHRA and CDR2 YSYEKL. Trimming removed 3 bases at V and 1 base at J, with 1 base between. As DNA, the CDR3 is TGCGCCAGCAGCCAGTCCTACGAGCAGTACTTC. This gives the protein CASSQSYEQYF.

The genes are TRBV7-2 and TRBJ2-7; 7 bases are a match to TRBD1. V lost 3 bases and J lost 2; bases outside the gene matches: 4. Germline CDR1 and CDR2: SGHTA and FQGNSA. This CDR3 has 14 amino acids. The CDR3 here is CASSLAGGTYEQYF. The CDR3 nucleotides read TGTGCCAGCAGCTTGGCAGGGGGAACCTACGAGCAGTACTTC.

The CDR3 DNA is TGTGCCAGCAGTTCGGACCCACCTGGCCATGAGCAGTTCTTC. It codes for CASSSDPPGHEQFF. The genes are TRBV6-4 and TRBJ2-1; D is unclear. CDR3 length equals 14 residues. Trimming removed 5 bases from V and 8 bases from J, with 16 bases in between. Germline CDR1 and CDR2: MRHNA and SNTAGT.

The chain links TRBV19 to TRBJ2-7; 7 nucleotides align to TRBD2. Trimming took 5 bases from V and 3 from J; bases not matched to a gene: 4. This CDR3 is 13 amino acids long. Germline V gene data show CDR1 as LNHDA and CDR2 as SQIVND (reference sequence). In DNA form, the CDR3 reads TGTGCCAGTAGTCCGAGGGAGGGCTACGAGCAGTACTTC. Encoded protein: CASSPREGYEQYF.

The genes are TRBV5-5 and TRBJ1-4, with D unclear. Trimming left V 2 bases short and J 4 bases short, with 15 bases between. This CDR3 comprises 16 residues. Germline CDR1 SGHKS, CDR2 YYEKEE (reference sequence). The CDR3 DNA is TGTGCCAGCAGCTTAAATTTCGGGGATGGTAATGAAAAACTGTTTTTT. It encodes CASSLNFGDGNEKLFF. Together with reference TRBV5-5 and TRBJ1-4, the CDR3 gives the full variable domain: DAGVTQSPTHLIKTRGQQVTLRCSPISGHKSVSWYQQVLGQGPQFIFQYYEKEERGRGNFPDRFSARQFPNYSSELNVNALLLGDSALYLCASSLNFGDGNEKLFFGSGTQLSVL.

A note on this clone: One junction end does not reproduce the germline sequence, and a read error may be involved. The rearrangement links TRBV6-5 to TRBJ1-1, with D maybe TRBD1 (5 bases). The CDR3 totals 15 residues. CDR1 and CDR2 (germline): MNHEY, SVGAGI. As DNA, the CDR3 is TGTGCCAGCAGGTACTGGGCCAGGGCGAACACTGAAGCTTTCTTT. Its translation is CASRYWARANTEAFF.

The chain joins TRBV2 to TRBJ2-5, with no clear D. The V gene lost 4 bases and the J gene lost 5 bases, with 5 bases spanning the gap. This CDR3 has 11 amino acids. Germline CDR1 is SNHLY and CDR2 is FYNNEI. CDR3 nucleotides: TGTGCCAGCAGTGGACGTGAGACCCAGTACTTC. This gives the protein CASSGRETQYF.

Concerning this clone: A read error may account for a junction end that differs from germline. V usage is TRBV30 and J usage is TRBJ2-7, with D maybe TRBD2 (5 bases). CDR1 and CDR2 (germline): GTSNPN, SVGIG (reference sequence). The CDR3 consists of 11 residues. The CDR3 sequence is CAWGMVRAAIF. The CDR3 DNA follows: TGTGCCTGGGGGATGGTGCGGGCTGCTATCTTC.

V is TRBV7-9 and J is TRBJ2-7; no definite D call. Trimming shortened V by 3 bases and J by 4 bases, and 13 bases separated the two germline ends. The germline gives CDR1 SEHNR, CDR2 FQNEAQ (reference sequence). There are 14 residues in the CDR3. In DNA, the CDR3 is TGTGCCAGCAGCTTCGGCCCTGGCGGTTACGAGCAGTACTTC. Residues: CASSFGPGGYEQYF. The entire variable domain, with the rest obtained from reference TRBV7-9 and TRBJ2-7, is as follows: DTGVSQNPRHKITKRGQNVTFRCDPISEHNRLYWYRQTLGQGPEFLTYFQNEAQLEKSRLLSDRFSAERPKGSFSTLEIQRTEQGDSAMYLCASSFGPGGYEQYFGPGTRLTVT.

The genes are TRBV15 and TRBJ2-2; D may be TRBD1 (6 bases). The CDR3 loop spans 17 amino acids. Germline loops: CDR1 LNHNV, CDR2 YYDKDF (reference sequence). The ends were cut back, 5 bases at V and 0 bases at J, with 16 bases in the middle. The CDR3: CATSSHRGKANTGELFF. CDR3 DNA sequence: TGTGCCACCAGCTCGCATAGGGGGAAAGCGAACACCGGGGAGCTGTTTTTT.

This sequence joins TRBV19 and TRBJ1-1; the D gene is possibly TRBD1 (5 bases). Looked up from germline, CDR1 is LNHDA and CDR2 is SQIVND (reference sequence). Trimming left V 5 bases short and J 0 bases short, with 10 bases between. This CDR3 region has 14 residues. The CDR3 region is CASSGRGVNTEAFF. CDR3 bases: TGTGCCAGTAGTGGGCGGGGGGTGAACACTGAAGCTTTCTTT.

This sequence joins TRBV18 and TRBJ1-5; D not certain. Germline loops: CDR1 KGHSH, CDR2 LQKENI. This CDR3 is built from 14 residues. V was trimmed by 1 base and J by 3 bases, leaving 7 bases between them. The CDR3 DNA is TGTGCCAGCTCACCACAGGGTACCAATCAGCCCCAGCATTTT. This codes for CASSPQGTNQPQHF.

The chain is built from TRBV28 and TRBJ2-1, with D possibly being TRBD2 (5 bases). Germline loops: CDR1 MDHEN, CDR2 SYDVKM. V was cut by 8 bases and J by 10 bases, with 15 bases left in between. The CDR3 sequence is 12 residues long. CDR3 in amino acids: CASGTGIGEQFF. Written as DNA, the CDR3 is TGTGCCAGCGGAACGGGAATTGGCGAGCAGTTCTTC.

The chain carries TRBV2 and TRBJ1-5; D is unclear. The CDR3 length is 15 residues. With 2 bases removed from V and 7 bases from J, the gap between germline ends came to 15 bases. The germline gives CDR1 SNHLY, CDR2 FYNNEI. Written as DNA, the CDR3 is TGTGCCAGCAGTGAAAGGAGCGGGGATTGGCAGCCCCAGCATTTT. It translates to CASSERSGDWQPQHF. Drawing the rest from reference TRBV2 and TRBJ1-5, the complete variable domain is EPEVTQTPSHQVTQMGQEVILRCVPISNHLYFYWYRQILGQKVEFLVSFYNNEISEKSEIFDDQFSVERPDGSNFTLKIRSTKLEDSAMYFCASSERSGDWQPQHFGDGTRLSIL.

This clone was observed a handful of times. V usage is TRBV5-1 and J usage is TRBJ2-7; D gene ambiguous. Germline V CDR1 and CDR2: SGHRS, YFSETQ. V shed 4 bases and J shed 1 base, with 3 bases lying between them. The CDR3 is made up of 11 amino acids. This CDR3 reads CASSQSYEQYF. The CDR3 DNA follows: TGCGCCAGCAGCCAGTCCTACGAGCAGTACTTC.

This clone was seen only a few times. V is TRBV19 and J is TRBJ1-1; possible D gene TRBD1, 6 bases. CDR1 and CDR2 (germline): LNHDA, SQIVND (reference sequence). The CDR3 has 15 amino acids. V was clipped by 5 bases and J by 6 bases, with 19 bases between them. CDR3 nucleotide sequence: TGTGCCAGTAGTCCCCCCGGGACACCAGTTCCTGAAGCTTTCTTT. Amino acid sequence: CASSPPGTPVPEAFF.

The V and J genes are TRBV5-4 and TRBJ1-4, with no clear D. Germline CDR1 and CDR2: SGHNT and YYREEE (reference sequence). The CDR3 extends over 16 amino acids. Between the trimmed V and J ends, which lost 0 bases and 3 bases, there was a span of 12 bases. This CDR3 is CASSLGSSTPNEKLFF. The CDR3 nucleotides are TGTGCCAGCAGCTTGGGCAGCTCAACCCCTAATGAAAAACTGTTTTTT.

The V call is TRBV6-1, the J call TRBJ2-3; 11 nucleotides line up with TRBD2. Germline V lookup: CDR1 MNHNS, CDR2 SASEGT. V lost 9 bases, J lost 1 base, and 0 bases stayed unmatched. CDR3 size: 13 residues. The CDR3 sequence is CARGLAGTDTQYF. DNA for the CDR3: TGTGCCAGGGGACTAGCGGGCACAGATACGCAGTATTTT.